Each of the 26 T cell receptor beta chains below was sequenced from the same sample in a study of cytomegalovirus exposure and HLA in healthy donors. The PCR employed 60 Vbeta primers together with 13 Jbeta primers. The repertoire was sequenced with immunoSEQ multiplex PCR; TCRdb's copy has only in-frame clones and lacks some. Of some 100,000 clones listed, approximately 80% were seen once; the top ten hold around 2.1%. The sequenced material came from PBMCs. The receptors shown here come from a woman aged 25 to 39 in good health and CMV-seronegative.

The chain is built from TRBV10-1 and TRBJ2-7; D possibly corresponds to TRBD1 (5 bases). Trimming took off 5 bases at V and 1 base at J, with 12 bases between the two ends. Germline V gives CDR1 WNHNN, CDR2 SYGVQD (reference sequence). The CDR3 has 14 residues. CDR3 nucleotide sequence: TGCGCCAGCAGTCCCGGCAGGGCGTCCTACGAGCAGTACTTC. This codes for CASSPGRASYEQYF.

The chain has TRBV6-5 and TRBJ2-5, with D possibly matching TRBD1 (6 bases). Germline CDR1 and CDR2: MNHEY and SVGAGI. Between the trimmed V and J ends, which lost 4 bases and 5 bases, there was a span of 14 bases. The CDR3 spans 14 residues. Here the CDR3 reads CASSFGDTRETQYF. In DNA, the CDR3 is TGTGCCAGCAGTTTCGGGGACACCCGGGAGACCCAGTACTTC.

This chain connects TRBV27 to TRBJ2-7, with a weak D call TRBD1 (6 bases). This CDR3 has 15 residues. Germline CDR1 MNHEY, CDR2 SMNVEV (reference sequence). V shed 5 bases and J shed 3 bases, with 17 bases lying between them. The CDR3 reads CASSADRNFIYEQYF. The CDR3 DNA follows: TGTGCCAGCAGTGCCGACAGGAATTTTATCTACGAGCAGTACTTC.

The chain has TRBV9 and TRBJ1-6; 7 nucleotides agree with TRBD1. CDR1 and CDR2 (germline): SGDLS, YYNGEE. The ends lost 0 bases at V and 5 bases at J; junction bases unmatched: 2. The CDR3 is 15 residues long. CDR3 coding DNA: TGTGCCAGCAGCGTAGCGGGACAGAATAATTCACCCCTCCACTTT. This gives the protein CASSVAGQNNSPLHF.

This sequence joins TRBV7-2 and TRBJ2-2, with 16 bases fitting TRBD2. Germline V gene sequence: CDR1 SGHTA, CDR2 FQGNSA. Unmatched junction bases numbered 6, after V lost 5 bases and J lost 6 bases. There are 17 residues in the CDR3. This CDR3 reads CASSRPGLAGGAGELFF. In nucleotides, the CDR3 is TGTGCCAGCAGCCGTCCGGGACTAGCGGGAGGGGCCGGGGAGCTGTTTTTT.

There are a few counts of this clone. The DNA of the CDR3 is TGTGCCAGCACCGGGGACAGGGGAGACACACCCCTCCACTTT. Translated: CASTGDRGDTPLHF. The chain employs TRBV5-4 and TRBJ1-6; TRBD1 agrees at 10 bases. The CDR3 extends over 14 amino acids. CDR1 SGHNT and CDR2 YYREEE come from the germline V gene (reference sequence). V was pared by 6 bases and J by 11 bases, with 8 bases of the junction left unmatched.

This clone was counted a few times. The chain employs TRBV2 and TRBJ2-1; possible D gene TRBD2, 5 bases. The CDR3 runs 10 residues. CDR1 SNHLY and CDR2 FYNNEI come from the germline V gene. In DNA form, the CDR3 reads TGTGCGACGCCGGCGGGTGAGCAGTTCTTC. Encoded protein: CATPAGEQFF.

The CDR3 bases are TGTGCCAGCGGCCGACTAGCGAGGAACTCCTACGAGCAGTACTTC. Protein: CASGRLARNSYEQYF. The chain recombines TRBV27 with TRBJ2-7; 8 bases are shared with TRBD2. Germline lookup yields CDR1 MNHEY and CDR2 SMNVEV (reference sequence). This CDR3 comprises 15 residues. V shed 8 bases, J shed 0 bases, and the junction held 9 bases outside the gene matches.

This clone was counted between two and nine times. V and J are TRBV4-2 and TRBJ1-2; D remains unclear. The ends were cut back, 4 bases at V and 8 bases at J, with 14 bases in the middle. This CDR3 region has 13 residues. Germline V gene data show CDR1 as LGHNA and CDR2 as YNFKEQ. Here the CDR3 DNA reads TGTGCCAGCAGCCGCGCTCCGGCGGAGGGCTACACCTTC. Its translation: CASSRAPAEGYTF.

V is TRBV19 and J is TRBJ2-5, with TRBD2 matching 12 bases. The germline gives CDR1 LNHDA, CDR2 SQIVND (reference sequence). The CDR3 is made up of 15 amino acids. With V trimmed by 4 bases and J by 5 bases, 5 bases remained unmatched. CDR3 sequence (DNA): TGTGCCAGTAGTACACGACTAGCGGGAGTGGAGACCCAGTACTTC. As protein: CASSTRLAGVETQYF.

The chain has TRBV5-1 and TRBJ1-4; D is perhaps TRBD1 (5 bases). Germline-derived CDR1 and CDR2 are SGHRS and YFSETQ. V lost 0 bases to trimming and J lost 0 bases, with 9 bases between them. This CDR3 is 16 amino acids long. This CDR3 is CASSLDAGATNEKLFF. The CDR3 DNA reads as TGCGCCAGCAGCTTGGATGCGGGGGCAACTAATGAAAAACTGTTTTTT.

CDR3 loop: CASSHPGAGYRETQYF. The CDR3 DNA is TGCGCCAGCAGCCATCCTGGAGCGGGGTACAGGGAGACCCAGTACTTC. The chain combines TRBV4-1 with TRBJ2-5; 7 bases fit TRBD2. Germline V gene data show CDR1 as MGHRA and CDR2 as YSYEKL. V was clipped by 3 bases and J by 5 bases; unmatched bases: 12. The CDR3 sequence is 16 residues long.

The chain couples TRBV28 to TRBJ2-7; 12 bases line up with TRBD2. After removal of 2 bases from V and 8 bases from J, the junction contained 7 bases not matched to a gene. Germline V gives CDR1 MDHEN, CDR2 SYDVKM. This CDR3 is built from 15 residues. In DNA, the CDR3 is TGTGCCAGCAGTTTAAGGACTAGCGGGGCGCTCAAGCAGTACTTC. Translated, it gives CASSLRTSGALKQYF.

Here the CDR3 DNA reads TGTGCCAGCAGCTTAGACCGGCAGGGAGATACGCAGTATTTT. It translates to CASSLDRQGDTQYF. The V gene is TRBV7-9, the J gene TRBJ2-3; a possible D gene is TRBD1 (5 bases). The CDR3 has 14 residues. The V end lost 1 base, the J end lost 5 bases, and 10 bases lay between the germline ends. Germline V gene lookup returns CDR1 SEHNR and CDR2 FQNEAQ (reference sequence).

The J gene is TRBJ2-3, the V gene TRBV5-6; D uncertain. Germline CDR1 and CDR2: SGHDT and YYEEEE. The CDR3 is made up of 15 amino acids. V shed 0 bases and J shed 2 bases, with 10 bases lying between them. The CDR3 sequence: CASSLGLRDTDTQYF. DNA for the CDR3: TGTGCCAGCAGCTTGGGCCTACGAGACACAGATACGCAGTATTTT.

CDR3 protein: CASSDYRQGSYTQYF. In DNA, the CDR3 is TGTGCCAGCAGTGACTACAGACAGGGTAGCTATACGCAGTATTTT. The J gene is TRBJ2-3, the V gene TRBV6-4, with TRBD1 matching 7 bases. This CDR3 comprises 15 residues. Trimming at V came to 1 base and at J to 7 bases, leaving 8 bases not matched to a gene. Germline V CDR1 and CDR2: MRHNA, SNTAGT.

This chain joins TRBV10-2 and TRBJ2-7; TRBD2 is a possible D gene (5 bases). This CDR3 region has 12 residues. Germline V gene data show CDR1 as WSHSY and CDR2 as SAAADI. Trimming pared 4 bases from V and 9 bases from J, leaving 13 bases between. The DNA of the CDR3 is TGCGCCAGCAGTGTGTCGTCTCGGGGGCAGTACTTC. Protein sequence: CASSVSSRGQYF.

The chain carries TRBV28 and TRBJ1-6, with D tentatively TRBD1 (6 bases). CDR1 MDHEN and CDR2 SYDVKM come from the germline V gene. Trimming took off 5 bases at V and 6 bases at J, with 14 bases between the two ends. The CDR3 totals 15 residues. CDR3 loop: CASSPPGHINSPLHF. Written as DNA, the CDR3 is TGTGCCAGCAGTCCCCCGGGACATATTAATTCACCCCTCCACTTT. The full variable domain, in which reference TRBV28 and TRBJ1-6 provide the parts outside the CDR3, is DVKVTQSSRYLVKRTGEKVFLECVQDMDHENMFWYRQDPGLGLRLIYFSYDVKMKEKGDIPEGYSVSREKKERFSLILESASTNQTSMYLCASSPPGHINSPLHFGNGTRLTVT.

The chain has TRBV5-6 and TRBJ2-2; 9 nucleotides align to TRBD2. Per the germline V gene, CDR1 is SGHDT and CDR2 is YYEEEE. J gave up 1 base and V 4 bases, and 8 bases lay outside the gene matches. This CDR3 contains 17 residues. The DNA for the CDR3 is TGTGCCAGCAGCATCAGCGGGAGGATCCAGAACACCGGGGAGCTGTTTTTT. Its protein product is CASSISGRIQNTGELFF.

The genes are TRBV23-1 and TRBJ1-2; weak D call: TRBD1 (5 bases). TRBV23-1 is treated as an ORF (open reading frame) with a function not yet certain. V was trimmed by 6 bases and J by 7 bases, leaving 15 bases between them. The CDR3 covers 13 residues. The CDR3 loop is CASRQGTNCGYTF. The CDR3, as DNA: TGCGCCAGCAGGCAGGGTACGAATTGTGGCTACACCTTC.

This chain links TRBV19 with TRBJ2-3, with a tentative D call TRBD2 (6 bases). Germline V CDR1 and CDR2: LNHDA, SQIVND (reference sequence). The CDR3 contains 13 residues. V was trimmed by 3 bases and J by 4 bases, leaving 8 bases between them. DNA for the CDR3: TGTGCCAGTAGTATTTCGGGAGCAGATACGCAGTATTTT. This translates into CASSISGADTQYF.

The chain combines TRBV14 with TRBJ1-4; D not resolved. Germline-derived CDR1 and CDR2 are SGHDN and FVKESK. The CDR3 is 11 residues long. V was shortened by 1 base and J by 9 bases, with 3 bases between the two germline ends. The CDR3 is CASSQGQKLFF. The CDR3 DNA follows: TGTGCCAGCAGCCAAGGGCAAAAACTGTTTTTT.

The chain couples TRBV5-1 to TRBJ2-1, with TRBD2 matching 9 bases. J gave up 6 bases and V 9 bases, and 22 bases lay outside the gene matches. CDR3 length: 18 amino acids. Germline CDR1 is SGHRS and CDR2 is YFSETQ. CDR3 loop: CATPWGQREASEVNEQFF. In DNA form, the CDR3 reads TGCGCCACCCCCTGGGGCCAGCGGGAGGCTTCGGAGGTCAATGAGCAGTTCTTC.

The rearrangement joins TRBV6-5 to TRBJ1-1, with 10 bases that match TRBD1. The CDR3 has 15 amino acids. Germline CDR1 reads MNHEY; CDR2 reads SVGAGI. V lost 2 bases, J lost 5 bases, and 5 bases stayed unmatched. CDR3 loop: CASSYTQGQGTEAFF. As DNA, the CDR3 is TGTGCCAGCAGTTACACCCAGGGACAGGGGACTGAAGCTTTCTTT.

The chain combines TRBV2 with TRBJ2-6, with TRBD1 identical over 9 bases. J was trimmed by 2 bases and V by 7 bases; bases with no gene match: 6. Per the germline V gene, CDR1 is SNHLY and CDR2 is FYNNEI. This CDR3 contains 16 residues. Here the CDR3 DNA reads TGTGCCAGCAATGGACAGGGGCAGGCTGGGGCCAACGTCCTGACTTTC. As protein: CASNGQGQAGANVLTF.

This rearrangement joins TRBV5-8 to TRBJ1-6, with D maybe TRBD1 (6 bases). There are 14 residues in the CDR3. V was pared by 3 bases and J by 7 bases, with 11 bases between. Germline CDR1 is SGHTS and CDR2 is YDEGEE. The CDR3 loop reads CASSSDRLNSPLHF. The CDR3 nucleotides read TGTGCCAGCAGCTCCGACAGGTTGAATTCACCCCTCCACTTT.